A selection of T cell receptor beta chains follows, all from one sample in a study of tumor-infiltrating lymphocytes in primary liver carcinoma. TCRdb recomputed calls from the multiplex PCR reads with MiXCR, one row per CDR3 protein. The sample holds 55,000 to 70,000 distinct CDR3 sequences, about two thirds seen once. Sequencing was performed on liver tumor tissue from sampling region 2. The receptors shown here come from a man aged 35 to 55 with primary liver carcinoma and hepatitis B virus infection. Both conserved end residues are part of each CDR3. The D gene is left open where the match is weak. For some rows the clone size is stated as once, few or many, or as a class when expanded; others skip it.

clone_size: -; v_call: TRBV6-5; j_call: TRBJ2-1; d_call: TRBD2; cdr3_aa: CACSPERENDEQFF; cdr3_nt: TGTGCCTGCAGCCCCGAGCGGGAGAATGATGAGCAGTTCTTC
clone_size: -; v_call: TRBV6-1; j_call: TRBJ1-5; d_call: -; cdr3_aa: CASNQRVLGLCSNQPQHF; cdr3_nt: TGTGCCAGCAACCAGAGGGTCTTGGGGTTATGTAGCAATCAGCCCCAGCATTTT
clone_size: -; v_call: TRBV29-1; j_call: TRBJ2-1; d_call: TRBD2; cdr3_aa: CSVGAGGPRREQFF; cdr3_nt: TGCAGCGTCGGTGCGGGAGGGCCGCGGCGTGAGCAGTTCTTC
clone_size: -; v_call: TRBV4-3; j_call: TRBJ2-1; d_call: TRBD2; cdr3_aa: CASSQVHQREPYNEQFF; cdr3_nt: TGCGCCAGCAGCCAAGTACACCAGCGGGAGCCCTACAATGAGCAGTTCTTC
clone_size: -; v_call: TRBV6-5; j_call: TRBJ2-3; d_call: TRBD1; cdr3_aa: CASCVTGVPSSTDTQYF; cdr3_nt: TGTGCCAGCTGTGTAACAGGGGTCCCCTCTAGCACGGATACGCAGTATTTT
clone_size: -; v_call: TRBV6-2/TRBV6-3; j_call: TRBJ2-2; d_call: -; cdr3_aa: CASSYARTATNTGELFF; cdr3_nt: TGTGCCAGCAGTTACGCGAGAACAGCTACGAACACAGGGGAGCTGTTTTTT
clone_size: -; v_call: TRBV23-1; j_call: TRBJ2-7; d_call: TRBD2; cdr3_aa: CASSLGLAGHYYEQYF; cdr3_nt: TGCGCCAGCAGTCTGGGACTAGCGGGACACTACTACGAGCAGTACTTC
clone_size: once; v_call: TRBV11-1; j_call: TRBJ2-1; d_call: TRBD2; cdr3_aa: CASSLRALAGGSYNKQSF; cdr3_nt: TGTGCCAGCAGCTTAAGGGCACTAGCGGGAGGTTCATACAATAAGCAGTCCTTC
clone_size: -; v_call: TRBV11-1; j_call: TRBJ1-2; d_call: -; cdr3_aa: CANSFKGFDYGYTF; cdr3_nt: TGTGCCAACAGCTTCAAGGGATTTGACTATGGCTACACCTTC
clone_size: -; v_call: TRBV6-5; j_call: TRBJ2-6; d_call: TRBD2; cdr3_aa: CAISYNPSGSTGVNVLTF; cdr3_nt: TGTGCCATCAGTTACAATCCTAGCGGGAGTACTGGGGTCAACGTCCTGACTTTC
clone_size: -; v_call: TRBV5-4; j_call: TRBJ1-2; d_call: -; cdr3_aa: CASSLRGGSYDYTF; cdr3_nt: TGTGCCAGCAGCTTGCGAGGGGGTTCCTATGACTACACCTTC
clone_size: -; v_call: TRBV14; j_call: TRBJ2-1; d_call: TRBD2; cdr3_aa: CASSQLAGGEQIF; cdr3_nt: TGTGCCAGCAGCCAACTAGCGGGAGGAGAGCAGATCTTC
clone_size: -; v_call: TRBV28; j_call: TRBJ2-6; d_call: -; cdr3_aa: CAIWASGANALTF; cdr3_nt: TGTGCCATCTGGGCCTCTGGGGCCAACGCCCTGACTTTC
clone_size: -; v_call: TRBV5-1; j_call: TRBJ2-1; d_call: TRBD2; cdr3_aa: CTSSSPLAGVFCKEQFF; cdr3_nt: TGCACCAGCAGCAGCCCTCTAGCGGGAGTCTTCTGCAAAGAGCAGTTCTTC
clone_size: -; v_call: TRBV29-1; j_call: TRBJ1-2; d_call: -; cdr3_aa: CSLDEPQYGASGYTF; cdr3_nt: TGCAGCCTTGATGAACCTCAATACGGGGCGAGTGGCTACACCTTC
clone_size: few; v_call: TRBV29-1; j_call: TRBJ2-7; d_call: -; cdr3_aa: CSVEARGRDSYEQYF; cdr3_nt: TGCAGCGTTGAAGCTCGGGGCCGGGACTCCTACGAGCAGTACTTC
clone_size: -; v_call: TRBV6-5; j_call: TRBJ1-6; d_call: -; cdr3_aa: CANSYYMSSYNSPLHF; cdr3_nt: TGTGCCAACAGTTACTATATGAGCTCCTATAATTCACCCCTCCACTTT
clone_size: -; v_call: TRBV11-2; j_call: TRBJ1-2; d_call: TRBD1; cdr3_aa: CASIYIGGSSPGCTF; cdr3_nt: TGTGCCAGCATCTATATAGGGGGCTCCTCCCCTGGCTGCACCTTC
clone_size: -; v_call: TRBV10-3; j_call: TRBJ2-7; d_call: -; cdr3_aa: CVMSGSGKNEQYF; cdr3_nt: TGTGTCATGAGTGGGTCGGGGAAGAACGAGCAGTACTTC
clone_size: medium-sized; v_call: TRBV5-1; j_call: TRBJ1-2; d_call: -; cdr3_aa: CASSFGGGQRGYTF; cdr3_nt: TGCGCCAGCAGCTTCGGCGGGGGACAACGTGGCTACACCTTC
clone_size: many; v_call: TRBV21-1; j_call: TRBJ2-7; d_call: -; cdr3_aa: CASSGTSGRLYEQYF; cdr3_nt: TGTGCCAGCAGCGGAACTAGCGGGAGACTCTACGAGCAGTACTTC
clone_size: -; v_call: TRBV29-1; j_call: TRBJ2-5; d_call: -; cdr3_aa: CSLAASQETRYF; cdr3_nt: TGCAGCCTTGCAGCGAGCCAAGAGACCCGGTACTTC
clone_size: -; v_call: TRBV7-8; j_call: TRBJ2-3; d_call: TRBD1; cdr3_aa: CASSPVQGKDRQYF; cdr3_nt: TGTGCCAGCAGCCCAGTACAGGGGAAAGATAGGCAGTATTTT
clone_size: -; v_call: TRBV7-2; j_call: TRBJ1-1; d_call: -; cdr3_aa: CASSPYRNTEAFF; cdr3_nt: TGTGCCAGCAGCCCGTACCGCAACACTGAAGCTTTCTTC
clone_size: few; v_call: TRBV29-1; j_call: TRBJ2-2; d_call: -; cdr3_aa: CSVGEAGELFF; cdr3_nt: TGCAGCGTAGGGGAGGCCGGGGAGTTGTTTTTT
clone_size: -; v_call: TRBV6-5; j_call: TRBJ2-3; d_call: TRBD2; cdr3_aa: CASNPGLAGTDARYF; cdr3_nt: TGTGCTAGCAACCCAGGACTAGCGGGAACAGATGCGCGGTATTTT
clone_size: -; v_call: TRBV5-1; j_call: TRBJ2-7; d_call: TRBD2; cdr3_aa: CASSPGLIYEQYF; cdr3_nt: TGCGCCAGCAGCCCGGGACTAATCTACGAGCAGTACTTC
clone_size: -; v_call: TRBV11-2; j_call: TRBJ2-7; d_call: -; cdr3_aa: CTSSLSMVISYEQYF; cdr3_nt: TGTACCAGCAGCCTATCTATGGTAATATCTTACGAGCAGTACTTC
clone_size: few; v_call: TRBV29-1; j_call: TRBJ2-7; d_call: -; cdr3_aa: CSVAGTPPYEQYF; cdr3_nt: TGCAGCGTTGCCGGGACTCCCCCCTACGAGCAGTACTTC
clone_size: -; v_call: TRBV11-2; j_call: TRBJ2-1; d_call: -; cdr3_aa: CASSLVLGNEQFF; cdr3_nt: TGTGCCAGCAGCTTAGTGCTAGGCAATGAGCAGTTCTTC
clone_size: -; v_call: TRBV6-6; j_call: TRBJ2-7; d_call: -; cdr3_aa: CARSYSSCRGSEQYF; cdr3_nt: TGTGCCAGGAGTTACTCGAGTTGCAGGGGTAGCGAGCAGTACTTC
clone_size: -; v_call: TRBV12-3/TRBV12-4; j_call: TRBJ2-7; d_call: TRBD1; cdr3_aa: CANSRTVTGTYEQYF; cdr3_nt: TGTGCCAACAGCCGCACCGTGACAGGGACCTACGAGCAGTACTTC
clone_size: -; v_call: TRBV19; j_call: TRBJ2-7; d_call: -; cdr3_aa: CASSLIGGRSSYEQYF; cdr3_nt: TGTGCCAGTAGCCTAATCGGGGGGCGATCCTCCTACGAGCAGTACTTC
clone_size: -; v_call: TRBV6-1; j_call: TRBJ2-2; d_call: TRBD1; cdr3_aa: CAGRGIQGALDTEELFF; cdr3_nt: TGCGCCGGCAGAGGAATACAGGGGGCTTTGGACACCGAGGAGCTGTTTTTT
clone_size: -; v_call: TRBV6-2/TRBV6-3; j_call: TRBJ2-3; d_call: TRBD2; cdr3_aa: CASSSRLAGTSASTDTQYF; cdr3_nt: TGTGCCAGCAGTTCGAGACTAGCGGGGACAAGTGCTAGCACAGATACGCAGTATTTT
clone_size: -; v_call: TRBV10-3; j_call: TRBJ2-7; d_call: TRBD2; cdr3_aa: CAITKRSGLAGGFSCEQYF; cdr3_nt: TGCGCTATCACCAAACGATCGGGACTAGCGGGAGGGTTCTCCTGCGAGCAGTACTTC
clone_size: once; v_call: TRBV11-3; j_call: TRBJ2-3; d_call: -; cdr3_aa: CASSLKSGRTGTQNF; cdr3_nt: TGTGCCAGCAGCTTAAAGTCCGGGCGCACAGGTACGCAGAATTTT
clone_size: -; v_call: TRBV6-4; j_call: TRBJ2-3; d_call: TRBD2; cdr3_aa: CASSRLAGDTYMQYF; cdr3_nt: TGTGCCAGCAGTCGACTAGCGGGAGACACATATATGCAGTATTTT
clone_size: -; v_call: TRBV12-3/TRBV12-4; j_call: TRBJ2-5; d_call: -; cdr3_aa: CASSRDETQETQYF; cdr3_nt: TGTGCCAGCAGTCGAGATGAGACACAAGAGACCCAGTACTTC
clone_size: -; v_call: TRBV6-5; j_call: TRBJ2-6; d_call: -; cdr3_aa: CASSHDRTNILTF; cdr3_nt: TGTGCCAGCAGCCATGACAGGACCAACATCCTGACGTTC
clone_size: -; v_call: TRBV5-6; j_call: TRBJ1-6; d_call: TRBD1; cdr3_aa: CTSSEGTGDSPLLF; cdr3_nt: TGTACCAGCAGCGAAGGGACAGGGGATTCACCCCTCCTCTTT
clone_size: many; v_call: TRBV6-6; j_call: TRBJ1-6; d_call: -; cdr3_aa: CASSSTGISPLHF; cdr3_nt: TGTGCCAGCAGTTCAACAGGGATTTCACCCCTCCACTTT
clone_size: -; v_call: TRBV6-1; j_call: TRBJ2-7; d_call: -; cdr3_aa: CASSDNRENEQYF; cdr3_nt: TGTGCCAGCAGTGATAATAGGGAAAACGAGCAGTACTTC
clone_size: -; v_call: TRBV11-2; j_call: TRBJ2-1; d_call: -; cdr3_aa: CASSQEEAGASYNERFF; cdr3_nt: TGTGCCAGCAGCCAAGAGGAAGCAGGGGCCTCCTACAATGAGCGGTTCTTC
clone_size: -; v_call: TRBV5-6; j_call: TRBJ1-3; d_call: -; cdr3_aa: CASNFRGAGNTIYF; cdr3_nt: TGTGCCAGCAACTTCAGGGGCGCTGGAAACACCATATATTTT
clone_size: -; v_call: TRBV6-5; j_call: TRBJ2-7; d_call: TRBD2; cdr3_aa: CVSNPFSGSLAYEQYF; cdr3_nt: TGTGTCAGCAATCCCTTTAGCGGGAGCTTAGCCTATGAGCAGTACTTC
clone_size: once; v_call: TRBV4-1; j_call: TRBJ2-7; d_call: -; cdr3_aa: CASSPGSWYEQYF; cdr3_nt: TGCGCCAGCAGCCCGGGCAGCTGGTACGAGCAATACTTC
clone_size: -; v_call: TRBV29-1; j_call: TRBJ1-4; d_call: -; cdr3_aa: CGVRGGSGEKLLF; cdr3_nt: TGCGGCGTAAGGGGAGGGTCGGGTGAAAAACTGCTTTTT
clone_size: -; v_call: TRBV11-2; j_call: TRBJ2-1; d_call: TRBD2; cdr3_aa: CTSSLELLAGIDEQFF; cdr3_nt: TGTACCAGCAGCTTAGAGCTCCTAGCGGGAATTGATGAGCAGTTCTTC